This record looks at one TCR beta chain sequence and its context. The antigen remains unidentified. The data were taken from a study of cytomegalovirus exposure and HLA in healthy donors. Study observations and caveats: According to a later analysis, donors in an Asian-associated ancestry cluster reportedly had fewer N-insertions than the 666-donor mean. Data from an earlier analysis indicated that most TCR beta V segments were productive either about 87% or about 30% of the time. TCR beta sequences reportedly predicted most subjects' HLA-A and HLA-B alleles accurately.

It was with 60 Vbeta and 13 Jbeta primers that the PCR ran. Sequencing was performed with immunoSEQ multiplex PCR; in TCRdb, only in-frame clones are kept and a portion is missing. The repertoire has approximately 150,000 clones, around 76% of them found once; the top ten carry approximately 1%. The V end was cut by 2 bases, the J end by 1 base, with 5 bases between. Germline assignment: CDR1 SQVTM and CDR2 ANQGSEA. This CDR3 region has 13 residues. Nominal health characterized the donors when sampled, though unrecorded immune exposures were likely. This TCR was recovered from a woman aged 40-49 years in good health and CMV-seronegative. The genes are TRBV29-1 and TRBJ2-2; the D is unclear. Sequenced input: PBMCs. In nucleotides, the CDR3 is TGCAGCGTTGAACCCAGGAACACCGGGGAGCTGTTTTTT. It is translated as CSVEPRNTGELFF.